One and the same sample provided the 5 T cell receptor beta chains below, sequenced in a study of blood T cell repertoires in COVID-19. Sequencing was performed with immunoSEQ multiplex PCR; in TCRdb, only in-frame clones are kept and a portion is missing. The data contain about 280,000 clones, roughly 80% of them seen just once; the ten biggest clones take up more than 4%. The specimen was PBMCs or T cells enriched from blood (not recorded which). The receptor set was obtained from a man aged 35 to 55 who had been exposed to COVID-19.

CDR3 nucleotides: TGTGCCATCAGTGAGTCTCCGGGAGATAGCTATGGCTACACCTTC. Its protein is CAISESPGDSYGYTF. The chain is built from TRBV10-3 and TRBJ1-2; no clear D. The germline CDR1 and CDR2 sequences are ENHRY and SYGVKD. The ends were cut back, 0 bases at V and 4 bases at J, with 12 bases in the middle. This CDR3 comprises 15 residues.

The rearrangement uses TRBV19 and TRBJ1-1; a possible D gene is TRBD1 (5 bases). CDR1 and CDR2 (germline): LNHDA, SQIVND (reference sequence). The V gene lost 6 bases and the J gene lost 5 bases, with 13 bases spanning the gap. This CDR3 spans 13 amino acids. The CDR3, as DNA: TGTGCCAGTAGCCAGGGTGATAAAACTGAAGCTTTCTTT. Its protein is CASSQGDKTEAFF. Filled out from reference TRBV19 and TRBJ1-1, the complete variable domain reads DGGITQSPKYLFRKEGQNVTLSCEQNLNHDAMYWYRQDPGQGLRLIYYSQIVNDFQKGDIAEGYSVSREKKESFPLTVTSAQKNPTAFYLCASSQGDKTEAFFGQGTRLTVV.

The genes are TRBV24-1 and TRBJ1-1; 7 bases match TRBD1. After removal of 10 bases from V and 1 base from J, the junction contained 8 bases not matched to a gene. The CDR3 runs to 14 residues. Germline V gene data show CDR1 as KGHDR and CDR2 as SFDVKD. The CDR3 loop reads CATEGAGKNTEAFF. CDR3 sequence (DNA): TGTGCCACAGAGGGGGCTGGGAAGAACACTGAAGCTTTCTTT.

The chain recombines TRBV21-1 with TRBJ2-1; the listed D gene, TRBD2, was not tested against the DNA. TRBV21-1 is a documented pseudogene. CDR3 length equals 20 residues. The DNA of the CDR3 is TGTGCCAGCAGCAAAGTATTTGGGCTGGAGCGGGCCAGGTCCTACAATGAGCAGTTCTTC. Protein: CASSKVFGLERARSYNEQFF.

V gene TRBV5-4 combines with J gene TRBJ2-1; 15 bases are shared with TRBD2. The length of the CDR3 is 15 residues. Germline CDR1 reads SGHNT; CDR2 reads YYREEE (reference sequence). Germline trimming cut 3 bases from V and 15 bases from J; bases unmatched to any gene: 10. This CDR3 is CASSSGTSGRPEGFF. DNA of the CDR3: TGTGCCAGCAGCTCCGGGACTAGCGGGAGGCCCGAGGGGTTCTTC.